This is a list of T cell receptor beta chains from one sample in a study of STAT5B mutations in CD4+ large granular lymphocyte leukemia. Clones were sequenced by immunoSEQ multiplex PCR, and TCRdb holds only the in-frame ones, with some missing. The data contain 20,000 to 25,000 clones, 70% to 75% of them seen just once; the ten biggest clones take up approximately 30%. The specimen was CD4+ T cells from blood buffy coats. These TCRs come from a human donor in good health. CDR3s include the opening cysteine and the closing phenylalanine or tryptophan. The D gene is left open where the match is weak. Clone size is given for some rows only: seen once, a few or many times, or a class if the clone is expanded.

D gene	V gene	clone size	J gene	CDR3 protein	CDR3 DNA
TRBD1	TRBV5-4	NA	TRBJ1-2	CASSLGRDRGPYGYTF	TGTGCCAGCAGCTTGGGCAGAGACAGGGGGCCCTATGGCTACACCTTC
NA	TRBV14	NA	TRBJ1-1	CASSQLGKGFDTEAFF	TGTGCCAGCAGCCAACTAGGTAAGGGATTTGACACTGAAGCTTTCTTT
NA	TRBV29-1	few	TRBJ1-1	CSVGQTFTEAFF	TGCAGCGTTGGACAGACTTTCACTGAAGCTTTCTTT
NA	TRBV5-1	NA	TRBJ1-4	CASSYRDPGEKLFF	TGCGCCAGCAGCTACAGGGATCCGGGGGAAAAACTGTTTTTT
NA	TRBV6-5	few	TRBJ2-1	CASSTRGLQFF	TGTGCCAGCAGCACACGAGGGCTACAGTTCTTC
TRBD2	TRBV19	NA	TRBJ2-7	CATAGLAGGEQYF	TGTGCCACCGCTGGACTAGCGGGAGGAGAACAGTACTTC
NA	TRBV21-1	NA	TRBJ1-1	CASSKGHLIAFF	TGTGCCAGCAGCAAAGGCCACCTGATAGCTTTCTTT
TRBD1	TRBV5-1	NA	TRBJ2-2	CASSFGKQGAGELFF	TGCGCCAGCAGCTTCGGAAAACAGGGGGCAGGGGAGCTGTTTTTT
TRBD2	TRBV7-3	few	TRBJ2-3	CASSTGTSGLTDTQYF	TGTGCCAGCAGCACGGGGACTAGCGGACTCACAGATACGCAGTATTTT
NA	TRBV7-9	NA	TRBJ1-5	CASSLGANQPQHF	TGTGCCAGCAGCTTAGGGGCGAATCAGCCCCAGCATTTT
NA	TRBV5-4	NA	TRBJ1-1	CASTVRGGNTEAFF	TGTGCCAGCACCGTCAGGGGCGGGAACACTGAAGCTTTCTTT
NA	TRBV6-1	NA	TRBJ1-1	CASGEGRRTEAFF	TGTGCCAGCGGGGAGGGCCGCCGGACTGAAGCTTTCTTT
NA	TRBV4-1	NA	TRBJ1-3	CASSQGRPSSSGNTIYF	TGCGCCAGCAGCCAAGGACGGCCTTCCTCCTCTGGAAACACCATATATTTT
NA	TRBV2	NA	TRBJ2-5	CASSSGEGETQYF	TGTGCCAGCAGTAGTGGGGAAGGGGAGACCCAGTACTTC
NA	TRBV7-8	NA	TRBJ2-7	CASSARRLAYEQYF	TGTGCCAGCAGCGCGAGAAGACTAGCCTACGAGCAGTACTTC
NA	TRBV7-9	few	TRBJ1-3	CASSPGQTSGSGNTIYF	TGTGCCAGCAGCCCCGGACAGACTTCGGGGTCCGGAAACACCATATATTTT
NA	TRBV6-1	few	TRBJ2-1	CASREAPSYNEQFF	TGTGCCAGCCGTGAGGCCCCCTCATACAATGAGCAGTTCTTC
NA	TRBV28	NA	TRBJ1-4	CASSLTGLRRSTNEKLFF	TGTGCCAGCAGTTTAACGGGACTACGTCGCTCAACTAATGAAAAACTGTTTTTT
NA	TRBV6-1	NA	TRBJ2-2	CASLKTDQTGELFF	TGTGCCAGCCTTAAGACAGACCAAACCGGGGAGCTGTTTTTT
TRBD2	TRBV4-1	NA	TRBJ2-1	CASSQVTGGAAYNEQFF	TGCGCCAGCAGCCAAGTTACCGGGGGGGCAGCCTACAATGAGCAGTTCTTC
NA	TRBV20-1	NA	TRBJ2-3	CSGVSLGTQYF	TGCAGTGGGGTCAGCTTGGGTACGCAGTATTTT
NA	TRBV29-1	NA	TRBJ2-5	CSVEGRDGQETQYF	TGCAGCGTTGAAGGTAGGGACGGCCAAGAGACCCAGTACTTC
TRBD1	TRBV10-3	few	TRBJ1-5	CAISGTENQPQHF	TGTGCCATCTCCGGGACAGAGAATCAGCCCCAGCATTTT
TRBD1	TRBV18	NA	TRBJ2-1	CASSAGQGDYNEQFF	TGTGCCAGCTCAGCTGGACAGGGGGACTACAATGAGCAGTTCTTC
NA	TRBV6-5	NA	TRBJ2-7	CASSTRFEQYF	TGTGCCAGCAGCACGCGCTTCGAGCAGTACTTC
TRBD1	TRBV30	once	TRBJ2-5	CAWDRGEETQYF	TGTGCCTGGGACAGGGGGGAAGAGACCCAGTACTTC
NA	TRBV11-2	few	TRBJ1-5	CASSAGVLQPQHF	TGTGCCAGCAGCGCGGGAGTTTTACAGCCCCAGCATTTT
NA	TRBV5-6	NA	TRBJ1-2	CAGSAGLPNYGYTF	TGTGCCGGCAGCGCGGGACTCCCTAACTATGGCTACACCTTC
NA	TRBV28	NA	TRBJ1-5	CASSFLGGNQPQHF	TGTGCCAGCAGTTTCCTCGGGGGCAATCAGCCCCAGCATTTT
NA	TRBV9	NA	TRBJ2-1	CASSPDPRPYNEQFF	TGTGCCAGCAGTCCGGACCCTAGACCCTACAATGAGCAGTTCTTC
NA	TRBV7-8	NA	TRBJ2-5	CASSPGPGLKETQYF	TGTGCCAGCAGCCCTGGACCGGGACTTAAAGAGACCCAGTACTTC
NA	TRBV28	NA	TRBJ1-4	CASSQSPPTNEKLFF	TGTGCCAGCAGTCAATCACCCCCAACTAATGAAAAACTGTTTTTT